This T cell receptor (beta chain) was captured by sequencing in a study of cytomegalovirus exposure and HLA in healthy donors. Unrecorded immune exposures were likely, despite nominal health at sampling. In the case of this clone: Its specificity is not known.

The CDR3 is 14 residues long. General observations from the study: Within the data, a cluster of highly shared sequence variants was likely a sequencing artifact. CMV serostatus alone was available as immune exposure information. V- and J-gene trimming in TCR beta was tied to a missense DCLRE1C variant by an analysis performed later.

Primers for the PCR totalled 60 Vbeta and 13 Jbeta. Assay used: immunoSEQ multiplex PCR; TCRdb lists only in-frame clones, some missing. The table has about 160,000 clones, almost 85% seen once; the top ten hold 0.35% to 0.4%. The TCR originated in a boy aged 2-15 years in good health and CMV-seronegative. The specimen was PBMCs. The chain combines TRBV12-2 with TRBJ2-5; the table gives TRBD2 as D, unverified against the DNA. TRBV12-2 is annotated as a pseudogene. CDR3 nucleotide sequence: TGTGCAAGTCGCTTAGGGGTGGGGGGGCCGACCCAGTACTTC. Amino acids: CASRLGVGGPTQYF.